This T cell receptor beta chain came from a study of blood T cell repertoires in COVID-19 (dated by TCRdb to the early 2020s). Broadly, across the study: Collaborator samples came from the United States, Italy and Spain and covered acute and convalescent phases of COVID-19. A de-identified subject ID, COVID-19 status, age in years and sex were almost always included in the sample metadata. The prospective study material was composed of cDNA or gDNA derived from T cells, B-cell-depleted T cells, or PBMCs. The repertoires were made available in a free public database intended to serve as a resource for research on the immune response to SARS-CoV-2. Subjects who had been exposed to COVID-19, were actively infected with it, or had recovered from it provided the deeply sampled blood TCRbeta repertoires that made up the dataset. Samples were obtained from the ongoing ImmuneRACE study (first 160 participants) and from over a thousand subjects provided by 6 global collaborators. HLA class I and class II types, where available, came from metadata supplied by the sample provider rather than from assay-based typing. Overall results and qualifications from the work: How much clinical and demographic metadata was included differed by source and by participant, and the metadata was provided uncurated.

Points on this clone: It lacks a known antigen. No quality values exist for individual bases; no much larger clone is one base distant.

The immunoSEQ Assay, a bias-controlled multiplex PCR, was used to amplify TCRbeta CDR3 regions from genomic DNA. For the original study's pipeline: Nucleated cell counts per sample were estimated from amplification of reference gene primers within the assay. Sequence reads were collapsed and filtered to measure the absolute abundance of every unique TCRbeta CDR3 rearrangement. For each sample, productive Simpson clonality was calculated as the square root of Simpson's diversity index over productive rearrangements. In TCRdb, the immuneACCESS table is reduced to in-frame sequences with V and J assigned. These tables do not hold every clone; where another copy was compared, an unresolved V gene accounts for under half, and the others remain unexplained. Clone size and the V and J calls come from that table; the DNA yielded D and trimming. Across this sample there are 43,000 or so clones, with around 90% seen only once. In total, the top ten clones hold roughly 15% of the sample.

Whole blood was collected in K2EDTA tubes by collaborating institutions according to the institutions' own protocols. For TCRbeta analysis, collaborators shipped samples as frozen whole blood, isolated PBMCs, or DNA extracted from either of those sample types. The junction shows trimming of 9 bases on V and 2 bases on J, and the gene matches do not reach 12 bases of it. According to the germline V gene, CDR1 reads MDHEN and CDR2 reads SYDVKM. From the cysteine through the phenylalanine, the CDR3 covers 16 amino acids. Solely the CDR3 DNA is kept, with 48 bases framed from the first base. This receptor chain uses TRBV28 and TRBJ2-2, and 7 junctional nucleotides match TRBD1. Material for sequencing was peripheral blood. This receptor was taken from a man aged 55 to 70 with active COVID-19. The DNA sequence follows: TGTGCCAGTAACATCCCCGGGACAGCCAACACCGGGGAGCTGTTTTTT. It encodes CASNIPGTANTGELFF.